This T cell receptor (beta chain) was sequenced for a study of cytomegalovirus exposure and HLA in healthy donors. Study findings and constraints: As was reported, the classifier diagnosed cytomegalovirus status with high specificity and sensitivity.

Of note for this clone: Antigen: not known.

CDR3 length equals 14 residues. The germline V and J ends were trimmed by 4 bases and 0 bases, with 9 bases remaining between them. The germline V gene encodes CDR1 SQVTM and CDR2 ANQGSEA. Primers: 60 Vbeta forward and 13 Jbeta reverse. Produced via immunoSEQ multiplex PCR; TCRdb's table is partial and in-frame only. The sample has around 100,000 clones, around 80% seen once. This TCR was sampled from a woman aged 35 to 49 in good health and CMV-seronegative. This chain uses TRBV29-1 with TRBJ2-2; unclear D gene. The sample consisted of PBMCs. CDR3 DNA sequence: TGCAGCGTTGGCGCACCCCCGAACACCGGGGAGCTGTTTTTT. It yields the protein CSVGAPPNTGELFF.